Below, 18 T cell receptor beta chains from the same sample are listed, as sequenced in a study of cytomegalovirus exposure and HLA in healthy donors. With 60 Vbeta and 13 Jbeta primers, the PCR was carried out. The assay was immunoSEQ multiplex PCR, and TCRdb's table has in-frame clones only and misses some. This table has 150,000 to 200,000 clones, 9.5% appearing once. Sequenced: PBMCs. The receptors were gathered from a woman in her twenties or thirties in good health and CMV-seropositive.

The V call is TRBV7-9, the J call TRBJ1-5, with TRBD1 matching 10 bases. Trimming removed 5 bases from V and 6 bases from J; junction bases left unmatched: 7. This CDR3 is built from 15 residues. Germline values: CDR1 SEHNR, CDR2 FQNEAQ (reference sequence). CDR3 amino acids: CASSLGGTGVQPQHF. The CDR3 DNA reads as TGTGCCAGCAGCCTAGGAGGGACAGGGGTTCAGCCCCAGCATTTT.

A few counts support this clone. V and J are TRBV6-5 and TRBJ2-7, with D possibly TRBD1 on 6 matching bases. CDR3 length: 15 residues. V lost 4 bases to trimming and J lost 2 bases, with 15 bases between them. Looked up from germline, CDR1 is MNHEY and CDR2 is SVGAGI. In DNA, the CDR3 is TGTGCCAGCAGTTCCGGGACACCTATCGCCTACGAGCAGTACTTC. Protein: CASSSGTPIAYEQYF.

CDR3 sequence: CASSLVSGRAADEQFF. The CDR3 coding sequence is TGTGCCAGCAGCTTAGTTAGCGGGAGGGCCGCGGATGAGCAGTTCTTC. This chain connects TRBV7-9 to TRBJ2-1, with 11 bases matching TRBD2. The CDR3 sequence is 16 residues long. CDR1 SEHNR and CDR2 FQNEAQ come from the germline V gene (reference sequence). Trimming at V came to 1 base and at J to 8 bases, leaving 7 bases not matched to a gene.

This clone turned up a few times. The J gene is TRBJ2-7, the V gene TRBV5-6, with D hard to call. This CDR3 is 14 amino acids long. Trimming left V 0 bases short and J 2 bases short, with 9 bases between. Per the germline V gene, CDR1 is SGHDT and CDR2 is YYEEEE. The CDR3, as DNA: TGTGCCAGCAGCTTGGCAGGTCAGCCCTACGAGCAGTACTTC. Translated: CASSLAGQPYEQYF.

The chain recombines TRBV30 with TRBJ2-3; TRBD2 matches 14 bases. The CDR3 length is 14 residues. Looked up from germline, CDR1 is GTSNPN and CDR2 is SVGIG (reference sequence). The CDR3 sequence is CSLMGLAGVDTQYF. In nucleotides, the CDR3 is TGTTCGCTGATGGGACTAGCGGGGGTAGATACGCAGTATTTT.

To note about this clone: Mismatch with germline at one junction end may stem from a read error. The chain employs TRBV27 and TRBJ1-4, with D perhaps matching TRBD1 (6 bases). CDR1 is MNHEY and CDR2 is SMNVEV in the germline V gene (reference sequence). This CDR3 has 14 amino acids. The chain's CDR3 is CANSLGAGNEKLFF. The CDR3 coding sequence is TGTGCCAACAGTTTGGGGGCAGGGAATGAAAAACTGTTTTTT. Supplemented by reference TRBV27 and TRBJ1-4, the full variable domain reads EAQVTQNPRYLITVTGKKLTVTCSQNMNHEYMSWYRQDPGLGLRQIYYSMNVEVTDKGDVPEGYKVSRKEKRNFPLILESPSPNQTSLYFCANSLGAGNEKLFFGSGTQLSVL.

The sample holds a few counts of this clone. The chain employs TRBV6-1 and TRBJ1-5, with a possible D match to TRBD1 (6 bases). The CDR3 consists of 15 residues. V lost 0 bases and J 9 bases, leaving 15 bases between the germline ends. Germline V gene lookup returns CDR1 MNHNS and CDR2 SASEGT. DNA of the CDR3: TGTGCCAGCAGTGAAGCGGTACAGGGAACGCGGCCCCAGCATTTT. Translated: CASSEAVQGTRPQHF.

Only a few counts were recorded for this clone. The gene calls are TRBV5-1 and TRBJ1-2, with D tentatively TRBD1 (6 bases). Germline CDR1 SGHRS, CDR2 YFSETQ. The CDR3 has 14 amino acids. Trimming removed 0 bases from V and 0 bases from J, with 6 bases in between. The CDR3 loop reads CASSLGGPNYGYTF. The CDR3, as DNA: TGCGCCAGCAGCTTGGGGGGGCCTAACTATGGCTACACCTTC.

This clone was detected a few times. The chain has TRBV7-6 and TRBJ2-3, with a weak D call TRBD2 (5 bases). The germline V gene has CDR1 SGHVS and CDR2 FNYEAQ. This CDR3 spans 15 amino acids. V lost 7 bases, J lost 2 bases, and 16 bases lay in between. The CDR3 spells CASTPGGLATDTQYF. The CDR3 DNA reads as TGTGCCAGCACCCCGGGCGGACTCGCCACAGATACGCAGTATTTT.

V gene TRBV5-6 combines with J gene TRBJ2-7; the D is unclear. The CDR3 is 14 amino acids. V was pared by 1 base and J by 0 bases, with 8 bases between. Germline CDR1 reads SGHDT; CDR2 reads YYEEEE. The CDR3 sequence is CASSLRSSSYEQYF. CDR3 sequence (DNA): TGTGCCAGCAGCTTGAGGAGTTCCTCCTACGAGCAGTACTTC.

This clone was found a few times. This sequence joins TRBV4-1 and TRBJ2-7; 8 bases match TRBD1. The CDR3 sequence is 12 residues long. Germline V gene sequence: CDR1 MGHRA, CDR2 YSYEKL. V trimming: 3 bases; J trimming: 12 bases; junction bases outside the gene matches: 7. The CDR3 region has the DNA TGCGCCAGCAGCCACGACGGACAGGGAAGGTACTTC. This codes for CASSHDGQGRYF.

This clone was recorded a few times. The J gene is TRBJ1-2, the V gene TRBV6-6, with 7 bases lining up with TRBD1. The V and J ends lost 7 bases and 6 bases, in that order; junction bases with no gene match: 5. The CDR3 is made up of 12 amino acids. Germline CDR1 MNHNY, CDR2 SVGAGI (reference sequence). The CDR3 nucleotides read TGTGCCAGCACTACCCAGGGGGATGGCTACACCTTC. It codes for CASTTQGDGYTF.

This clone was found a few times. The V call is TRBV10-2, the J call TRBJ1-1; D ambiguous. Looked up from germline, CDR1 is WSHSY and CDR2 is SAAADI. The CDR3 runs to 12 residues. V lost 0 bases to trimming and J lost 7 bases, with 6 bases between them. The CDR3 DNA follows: TGCGCCAGCAGTGAGTCGCGTGGTGAAGCTTTCTTT. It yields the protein CASSESRGEAFF.

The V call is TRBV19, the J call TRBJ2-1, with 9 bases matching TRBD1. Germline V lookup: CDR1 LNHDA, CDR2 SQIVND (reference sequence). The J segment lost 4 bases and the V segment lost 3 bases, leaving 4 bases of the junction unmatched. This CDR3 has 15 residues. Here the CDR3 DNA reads TGTGCCAGTAGTATCCGGGACAGGGCATACAATGAGCAGTTCTTC. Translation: CASSIRDRAYNEQFF.

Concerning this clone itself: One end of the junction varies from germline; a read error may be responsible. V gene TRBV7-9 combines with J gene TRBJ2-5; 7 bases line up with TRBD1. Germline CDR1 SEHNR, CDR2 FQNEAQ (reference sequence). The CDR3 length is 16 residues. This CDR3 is CASSTTGTVYQENQYF. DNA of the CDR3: TGTGCCAGCAGCACTACCGGGACAGTGTACCAAGAGAACCAGTACTTC. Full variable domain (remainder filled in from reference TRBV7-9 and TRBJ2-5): DTGVSQNPRHKITKRGQNVTFRCDPISEHNRLYWYRQTLGQGPEFLTYFQNEAQLEKSRLLSDRFSAERPKGSFSTLEIQRTEQGDSAMYLCASSTTGTVYQENQYFGPGTRLLVL.

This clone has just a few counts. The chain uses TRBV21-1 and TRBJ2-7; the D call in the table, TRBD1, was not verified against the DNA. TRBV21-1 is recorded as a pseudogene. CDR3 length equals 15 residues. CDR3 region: CASSNQGPAVYEQYF. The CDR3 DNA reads TGTGCCAGCAGCAACCAGGGGCCCGCAGTCTACGAGCAGTACTTC.

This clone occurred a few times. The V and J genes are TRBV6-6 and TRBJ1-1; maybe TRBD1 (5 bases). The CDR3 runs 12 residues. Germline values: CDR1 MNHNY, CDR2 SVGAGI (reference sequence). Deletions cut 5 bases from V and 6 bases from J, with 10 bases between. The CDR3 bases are TGTGCCAGCAGTGAGGACACCCCTGAAGCTTTCTTT. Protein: CASSEDTPEAFF.

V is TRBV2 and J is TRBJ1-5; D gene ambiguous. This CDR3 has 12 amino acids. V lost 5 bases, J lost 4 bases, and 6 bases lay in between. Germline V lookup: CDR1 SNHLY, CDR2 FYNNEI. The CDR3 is CASSSGNQPQHF. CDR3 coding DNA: TGTGCCAGCAGTAGCGGGAATCAGCCCCAGCATTTT.